These 24 T cell receptor beta chains were sequenced from one sample in a study of T cell responses to AZD1222 COVID-19 vaccine. Clones were read by immunoSEQ multiplex PCR, and TCRdb kept only the in-frame ones, dropping some. The data contain over 120,000 clones, 86% of them seen just once; the ten biggest clones take up approximately 4.7%. The input for sequencing was peripheral blood, taken 28 days after the second AZD1222 dose. The receptors stem from an adult who received the AZD1222 COVID-19 vaccine.

The rearrangement joins TRBV11-3 to TRBJ1-1; possibly TRBD1 for D (5 bases). Germline V gene sequence: CDR1 SGHNT, CDR2 YENEEA. The V end lost 3 bases, the J end lost 1 base, and 9 bases lay between the germline ends. The CDR3 is 14 amino acids. The CDR3 is CASSLGRGNTEAFF. Here the CDR3 DNA reads TGTGCCAGCAGCTTGGGACGGGGGAACACTGAAGCTTTCTTT.

The chain combines TRBV30 with TRBJ1-1; possible D gene TRBD1, 6 bases. Germline CDR1 reads GTSNPN; CDR2 reads SVGIG (reference sequence). The V gene lost 0 bases and the J gene lost 3 bases, with 11 bases spanning the gap. This CDR3 contains 14 residues. CDR3 in amino acids: CAWSVAGADTEAFF. The CDR3 nucleotides are TGTGCCTGGAGTGTAGCAGGGGCGGACACTGAAGCTTTCTTT.

The chain combines TRBV2 with TRBJ1-2, with TRBD1 identical over 8 bases. CDR3 length: 14 residues. V lost 6 bases and J lost 4; bases outside the gene matches: 7. Germline assignment: CDR1 SNHLY and CDR2 FYNNEI. The CDR3 DNA reads as TGTGCCAGCAGGGCCGGACAGGGTGGCTATGGCTACACCTTC. This translates into CASRAGQGGYGYTF.

J is TRBJ2-4 and V is TRBV30; D unclear. The germline CDR1 and CDR2 sequences are GTSNPN and SVGIG (reference sequence). Deletions cut 1 base from V and 5 bases from J, with 6 bases between. This CDR3 contains 12 residues. The CDR3 region is CAWSGVQNIQYF. As DNA, the CDR3 is TGTGCCTGGAGTGGAGTCCAAAACATTCAGTACTTC.

CDR3 in amino acids: CASSAGTGGFTLHF. CDR3 in DNA: TGTGCCAGCAGCGCCGGGACAGGGGGCTTCACCCTCCACTTT. The V and J genes are TRBV27 and TRBJ1-6; TRBD1 agrees at 12 bases. This CDR3 contains 14 residues. The trim removed 6 bases at V and 14 bases at J, leaving 8 bases unmatched. The V gene's germline CDR1 is MNHEY and CDR2 SMNVEV (reference sequence).

A note on this clone: Additional DNA sequences in this sample encode the identical CDR3. The gene calls are TRBV6-4 and TRBJ1-6; D uncertain. V lost 3 bases and J lost 5, with 5 bases in between. CDR3 length: 13 residues. CDR1 and CDR2 (germline): MRHNA, SNTAGT. DNA for the CDR3: TGTGCCAGCAGTGATGGAAATAATTCACCCCTCCACTTT. It specifies CASSDGNNSPLHF.

The V gene is TRBV7-8, the J gene TRBJ1-5, with a tentative D call TRBD1 (6 bases). The length of the CDR3 is 13 residues. Germline loops: CDR1 SGHVS, CDR2 FQNEAQ. V was clipped by 5 bases and J by 11 bases, with 16 bases between them. CDR3 amino acids: CASSPAGARSQHF. The CDR3 region has the DNA TGTGCCAGCAGCCCAGCAGGGGCAAGGTCCCAGCATTTT.

The chain employs TRBV10-3 and TRBJ2-7; tentatively, D is TRBD1 (6 bases). The CDR3 totals 13 residues. Germline assignment: CDR1 ENHRY and CDR2 SYGVKD. V lost 6 bases and J lost 0, with 9 bases in between. Here the CDR3 DNA reads TGTGCCATCAGGAGGGACAACTCCTACGAGCAGTACTTC. Residues: CAIRRDNSYEQYF.

This chain connects TRBV10-3 to TRBJ1-1, with a tentative D call TRBD1 (5 bases). From germline, CDR1 is ENHRY and CDR2 SYGVKD. This CDR3 has 12 residues. Trimming removed 7 bases at V and 1 base at J, with 7 bases between. CDR3 sequence reads: CAIKTENTEAFF. CDR3 nucleotides: TGTGCCATCAAGACAGAGAACACTGAAGCTTTCTTT.

The chain recombines TRBV7-8 with TRBJ2-5; D gene unclear. Germline CDR1 reads SGHVS; CDR2 reads FQNEAQ. V was shortened by 5 bases and J by 3 bases, with 7 bases between the two germline ends. The CDR3 spans 12 residues. This chain's CDR3 is CASSPQKETQYF. Written as DNA, the CDR3 is TGTGCCAGCAGCCCACAAAAAGAGACCCAGTACTTC.

The chain combines TRBV10-2 with TRBJ1-1; tentative D call: TRBD1 (6 bases). The germline gives CDR1 WSHSY, CDR2 SAAADI. V lost 8 bases to trimming and J lost 4 bases, with 23 bases between them. The CDR3 runs 16 residues. The CDR3 DNA reads TGCGCCAGCCGACCCCTTACAGGGACGGGGGCCACTGAAGCTTTCTTT. This sequence encodes CASRPLTGTGATEAFF.

The rearrangement joins TRBV3-1 (or the pseudogene TRBV3-2) to TRBJ1-1, with D tentatively TRBD1 (6 bases). This CDR3 comprises 12 residues. Germline V gene data show CDR1 as LGHDT and CDR2 as YNNKEL (reference sequence). Trimming took off 3 bases at V and 11 bases at J, with 13 bases between the two ends. The CDR3 loop reads CASSQTGLEAFF. As DNA, the CDR3 is TGTGCCAGCAGCCAGACAGGACTAGAGGCTTTCTTT.

The chain employs TRBV2 and TRBJ2-5, with TRBD2 identical over 9 bases. The junction had 10 bases not matched to a gene; V was cut back by 6 bases and J by 5 bases. The CDR3 sequence is 15 residues long. The germline V gene has CDR1 SNHLY and CDR2 FYNNEI. The CDR3 DNA is TGTGCCAGCAGGGTTTTAGCGGGAGTAGGTGAGACCCAGTACTTC. Residues: CASRVLAGVGETQYF.

The CDR3 region is CASIWGTMDETQYF. DNA for the CDR3: TGTGCCAGCATCTGGGGGACAATGGATGAGACCCAGTACTTC. This rearrangement joins TRBV7-9 to TRBJ2-5; D perhaps matches TRBD1 (6 bases). This CDR3 has 14 amino acids. V lost 7 bases to trimming and J lost 5 bases, with 17 bases between them. The germline V gene encodes CDR1 SEHNR and CDR2 FQNEAQ (reference sequence).

The rearrangement uses TRBV5-4 and TRBJ1-4; D is unclear. The CDR3 consists of 15 residues. Germline CDR1 SGHNT, CDR2 YYREEE (reference sequence). V lost 2 bases and J 0 bases, leaving 8 bases between the germline ends. This CDR3 reads CASSFRDATNEKLFF. The CDR3 DNA follows: TGTGCCAGCAGCTTCCGGGATGCAACTAATGAAAAACTGTTTTTT.

A few counts support this clone. Other DNA sequences within the sample encode an identical CDR3. The chain couples TRBV27 to TRBJ2-7, with D possibly matching TRBD1 (5 bases). The V gene's germline CDR1 is MNHEY and CDR2 SMNVEV (reference sequence). The ends were cut back, 3 bases at V and 0 bases at J, with 9 bases in the middle. The length of the CDR3 is 14 residues. This chain's CDR3 is CASSLQGNSYEQYF. CDR3 DNA sequence: TGTGCCAGCAGTTTGCAGGGAAACTCCTACGAGCAGTACTTC.

The V and J genes are TRBV7-6 and TRBJ1-1; the D gene is possibly TRBD1 (5 bases). Between the trimmed V and J ends, which lost 3 bases and 5 bases, there was a span of 19 bases. Per the germline V gene, CDR1 is SGHVS and CDR2 is FNYEAQ. CDR3 length: 16 residues. CDR3 protein: CASSLYADTQGTEAFF. The CDR3 region has the DNA TGTGCCAGCAGCTTGTACGCGGACACCCAAGGGACTGAAGCTTTCTTT.

In its sample, this clone was seen once. CDR3 loop: CASSDGISGNTIYF. The CDR3 DNA follows: TGTGCCAGCAGTGATGGAATCTCTGGAAACACCATATATTTT. The chain employs TRBV6-1 and TRBJ1-3; D gene uncertain. This CDR3 contains 14 residues. CDR1 is MNHNS, CDR2 SASEGT, per germline. V lost 3 bases and J 0 bases, leaving 6 bases between the germline ends.

This clone has a handful of counts. The chain joins TRBV6-5 to TRBJ1-5; 9 bases fit TRBD1. Trimming cost V 5 bases and J 4 bases; bases outside gene matches: 3. The CDR3 has 14 amino acids. The germline CDR1 and CDR2 sequences are MNHEY and SVGAGI. Here the CDR3 DNA reads TGTGCCAGCAGTAGGGACAGGGAGAATCAGCCCCAGCATTTT. This gives the protein CASSRDRENQPQHF.

The chain couples TRBV18 to TRBJ2-3; unclear D gene. Germline V gene data show CDR1 as KGHSH and CDR2 as LQKENI. Trimming took off 3 bases at V and 1 base at J, with 8 bases between the two ends. The CDR3 is 14 amino acids. The CDR3 DNA reads TGTGCCAGCTCACCGGGATTCGGCACAGATACGCAGTATTTT. Its protein is CASSPGFGTDTQYF.

The V call is TRBV7-9, the J call TRBJ1-4; D possibly corresponds to TRBD1 (6 bases). CDR3 size: 15 residues. Germline V gene data show CDR1 as SEHNR and CDR2 as FQNEAQ (reference sequence). Trimming cost V 5 bases and J 0 bases, with 10 bases left between them. DNA of the CDR3: TGTGCCAGCAGCCCTCGGACAGCAACTAATGAAAAACTGTTTTTT. It translates to CASSPRTATNEKLFF.

This clone was picked up a small number of times. DNA of the CDR3: TGCAGCGCTACGGGGGACCCTGGCTACACCTTC. Translation: CSATGDPGYTF. This chain uses TRBV29-1 with TRBJ1-2, with D possibly TRBD1 on 5 matching bases. The CDR3 sequence is 11 residues long. V lost 7 bases, J lost 7 bases, and 13 bases lay in between. The germline gives CDR1 SQVTM, CDR2 ANQGSEA. The full variable domain, completed using reference TRBV29-1 and TRBJ1-2, is SAVISQKPSRDICQRGTSLTIQCQVDSQVTMMFWYRQQPGQSLTLIATANQGSEATYESGFVIDKFPISRPNLTFSTLTVSNMSPEDSSIYLCSATGDPGYTFGSGTRLTVV.

This chain connects TRBV27 to TRBJ2-7; 10 bases match TRBD1. CDR3 length: 15 amino acids. Germline CDR1 reads MNHEY; CDR2 reads SMNVEV (reference sequence). V was clipped by 6 bases and J by 3 bases; unmatched bases: 8. The CDR3 is CASSAGQGLSYEQYF. Here the CDR3 DNA reads TGTGCCAGCAGCGCGGGACAGGGGTTAAGCTACGAGCAGTACTTC.

This chain connects TRBV15 to TRBJ1-5; 8 nucleotides match TRBD1. V trimming: 3 bases; J trimming: 2 bases; junction bases outside the gene matches: 9. The V gene's germline CDR1 is LNHNV and CDR2 YYDKDF (reference sequence). This CDR3 is built from 17 residues. CDR3: CATSSHTGGRGNQPQHF. CDR3 coding DNA: TGTGCCACCAGCAGCCACACAGGGGGTAGGGGCAATCAGCCCCAGCATTTT.